The entry below gives a single TCR beta chain sequence along with its context. This CDR3 has 12 amino acids. V was cut by 4 bases and J by 4 bases, with 10 bases left in between. Per germline, CDR1 GTSNPN and CDR2 SVGIG (reference sequence). The source of the sample is a study of blood T cell repertoires in COVID-19. About the research overall: COVID-19 samples from acute and convalescent phases originated in the United States, Italy and Spain. Sources were T cells, B-cell-depleted T cells, or PBMCs; the material itself was cDNA or gDNA.

In the authors' workflow: Amplification with reference gene primers provided the estimates of nucleated cell counts. Libraries were prepared by immunoSEQ multiplex PCR; TCRdb keeps only in-frame clonotypes and omits some of them. V and J calls and clone size are as listed in that table; D and trimming were resolved from the DNA. Of roughly 230,000 clones listed, about 80% are singletons. The sequence came from a man aged 50 or older with active or convalescent COVID-19. The J gene is TRBJ1-1, the V gene TRBV30; D may be TRBD1 (6 bases). Sequenced: peripheral blood. The CDR3 region is CAWNSGVTEAFF. CDR3 nucleotide sequence: TGTGCCTGGAACTCAGGGGTCACTGAAGCTTTCTTT.